The 7 T cell receptor beta chains presented below share a single source sample, sequenced in a study of T cell responses to AZD1222 COVID-19 vaccine. Using immunoSEQ multiplex PCR, the repertoire was profiled, and TCRdb retains in-frame clones only, with some absent. The table has 150,000 to 200,000 clones, approximately 93% seen once. The input for sequencing was peripheral blood, taken on day 0 of AZD1222 vaccination. The receptors here all came from an adult in good health.

The V and J genes are TRBV6-2 or TRBV6-3 and TRBJ1-1; D not certain. CDR1 MNHEY and CDR2 SVGEGT come from the germline V gene. CDR3 length: 12 residues. V dropped 2 bases and J dropped 6 bases, with 7 bases sitting between them. CDR3 amino acids: CASSYPPAEAFF. For the CDR3, the DNA is TGTGCCAGCAGTTACCCACCCGCTGAAGCTTTCTTT.

V gene TRBV12-5 combines with J gene TRBJ2-2; D unresolved. The CDR3 covers 12 residues. The germline V gene has CDR1 LGHNT and CDR2 FRNRAP. Trimming cost V 1 base and J 4 bases, with 1 base left between them. This CDR3 is CASGLATGELFF. CDR3 sequence (DNA): TGTGCTAGTGGTTTGGCCACCGGGGAGCTGTTTTTT.

The chain employs TRBV30 and TRBJ1-4; 9 bases fit TRBD1. This CDR3 has 14 amino acids. The J segment lost 6 bases and the V segment lost 4 bases, leaving 6 bases of the junction unmatched. Germline-derived CDR1 and CDR2 are GTSNPN and SVGIG (reference sequence). The CDR3 sequence: CAWTPDRGYEKLFF. CDR3 sequence (DNA): TGTGCCTGGACCCCGGACAGGGGATATGAAAAACTGTTTTTT.

This clone was seen only once. This chain uses TRBV30 with TRBJ2-7; D might be TRBD2 (7 bases). The germline gives CDR1 GTSNPN, CDR2 SVGIG (reference sequence). V dropped 8 bases and J dropped 0 bases, with 20 bases sitting between them. This CDR3 has 15 amino acids. CDR3 sequence: CARTLGGANSYEQYF. The CDR3 bases are TGTGCCAGGACCTTGGGGGGGGCGAACTCCTACGAGCAGTACTTC. The full variable domain, in which reference TRBV30 and TRBJ2-7 provide the parts outside the CDR3, is SQTIHQWPATLVQPVGSPLSLECTVEGTSNPNLYWYRQAAGRGLQLLFYSVGIGQISSEVPQNLSASRPQDRQFILSSKKLLLSDSGFYLCARTLGGANSYEQYFGPGTRLTVT.

The V call is TRBV4-1, the J call TRBJ1-6; 10 nucleotides match TRBD1. CDR3 length equals 15 residues. The germline V gene encodes CDR1 MGHRA and CDR2 YSYEKL. V shed 3 bases, J shed 9 bases, and the junction held 5 bases outside the gene matches. DNA for the CDR3: TGCGCCAGCAGCCAGGGGACAGGGGAAGGTTCACCCCTCCACTTT. Encoded protein: CASSQGTGEGSPLHF.

This clone was observed once. The chain couples TRBV10-3 to TRBJ1-1, with no clear D. There are 13 residues in the CDR3. Trimming shortened V by 4 bases and J by 5 bases, and 11 bases separated the two germline ends. Germline CDR1 reads ENHRY; CDR2 reads SYGVKD. This CDR3 is CAISALEGTEAFF. In DNA, the CDR3 is TGTGCCATCAGTGCCTTGGAGGGTACTGAAGCTTTCTTT.

The J gene is TRBJ1-4, the V gene TRBV4-2; no firm D call. V was clipped by 4 bases and J by 0 bases, with 15 bases between them. Germline V gene lookup returns CDR1 LGHNA and CDR2 YNFKEQ. The CDR3 totals 17 residues. CDR3 bases: TGTGCCAGCAGCCGCCGAAATTCACAAGCAACTAATGAAAAACTGTTTTTT. Amino acid sequence: CASSRRNSQATNEKLFF.